The clone carrying this T cell receptor (beta chain) was found once. The antigen is unknown. The protocol was immunoSEQ multiplex PCR, while the TCRdb copy is restricted to in-frame clones and leaves out a portion. This sample has 2 million to 2.5 million clones; nearly 97% occur once, and the top ten carry approximately 0.13%. This entry belongs to a study of shared clonotypes between healthy human individuals. As for the study in general: Researchers assigned three CD4 naive, three CD4 memory, two CD8 naive and one CD8 memory plate to each donor.

General study points: Owing to a small donor count, the genetic and exposure-history diversity represented was limited. Non-shared clonotypes were found to have lower generation probabilities than the clonotypes that were shared by all four of the sorted-subset donors.

This receptor was taken from a man younger than 30 in good health. Sequencing was carried out using naive CD4+ T cells sorted from blood. Documented subset: CD45RA+ positively selected.

The CDR3 DNA sequence: TGTGCCATCAGTCTCGACCGATTCTACGAGCAGTACTTC. Amino acids: CAISLDRFYEQYF. The chain employs TRBV10-3 and TRBJ2-7; D unclear. This CDR3 comprises 13 residues. Per the germline V gene, CDR1 is ENHRY and CDR2 is SYGVKD. The V and J ends lost 5 bases and 3 bases respectively, with 11 bases between them.